The 4 T cell receptor beta chains given below trace back to one sample, sequenced in a study of breast tumors, draining lymph nodes, adjacent tissues. Axillary draining lymph nodes of breast cancer patients supplied the node samples. Via MiXCR, TCRdb re-called the multiplex PCR reads, giving one row per CDR3 protein. The repertoire has some 150,000 distinct CDR3 sequences, 25% to 40% of them found once; the top ten carry 3.8%. What was sequenced was axillary lymph node tissue. The source of these receptors is a female donor with breast cancer. Some clones in this sample may be carry-over from other donors' samples.

This clonotype was detected ten times or more. The V and J genes are TRBV7-8 and TRBJ2-3; D is undetermined. The germline V gene has CDR1 SGHVS and CDR2 FQNEAQ. Deletions cut 5 bases from V and 6 bases from J, with 9 bases between. CDR3 size: 12 residues. CDR3 protein: CASSAIIDTQYF. The CDR3 region has the DNA TGTGCCAGCAGCGCGATAATTGATACGCAGTATTTT.

Turning to this clonotype: Because it lacks the conserved phenylalanine or tryptophan at the end, this CDR3 is likely a read error. The DNA is omitted, as the CDR3 cannot be located on it reliably, and the CDR3 follows TCRdb's listing. The CDR3 loop is CASRSGRNTGELRI. This chain uses TRBV13 with TRBJ2-2; TRBD2, as called in the table, went unchecked against the DNA. Per germline, CDR1 PRHDT and CDR2 FYEKMQ (reference sequence). The length of the CDR3 is 14 amino acids, counting both ends.

This clonotype has a count of ten or more. The V gene is TRBV19, the J gene TRBJ2-3, with TRBD2 matching 16 bases. V gave up 6 bases and J gave up 2 bases; unmatched junction bases: 8. The CDR3 extends over 18 amino acids. CDR1 and CDR2 (germline): LNHDA, SQIVND (reference sequence). The CDR3 spells CASRGLAGGPGITDTQYF. The CDR3 DNA reads as TGTGCCAGTAGGGGACTAGCGGGAGGGCCCGGAATCACAGATACGCAGTATTTT.

This clonotype was recorded at least ten times. This chain connects TRBV7-9 to TRBJ2-7; D perhaps matches TRBD1 (5 bases). Germline assignment: CDR1 SEHNR and CDR2 FQNEAQ (reference sequence). The length of the CDR3 is 13 residues. Trimming cost V 1 base and J 6 bases, with 10 bases left between them. DNA for the CDR3: TGTGCCAGCAGCTTAGAAGGGGCGCGCGAGCAGTACTTC. Translated: CASSLEGAREQYF.